This T cell receptor (beta chain) was recovered during a study of cytomegalovirus exposure and HLA in healthy donors. Findings and caveats of the study: Most of the TCR beta V segments (in an earlier analysis) were productive either about 87% or about 30% of the time. Accurate predictions that matched the HLA-A and HLA-B alleles of most subjects were reportedly made from TCR beta sequences. Most TCR sequences proved rare, with some public TCRs found in many donors.

Unrecorded immune exposures were likely, despite nominal health at sampling. For this clone: As yet, its antigen is unknown.

60 Vbeta and 13 Jbeta primers were used in PCR. TCRdb's copy holds only in-frame clones and misses some; the assay was immunoSEQ multiplex PCR. The data contain about 150,000 clones, roughly 80% of them singletons. CDR1 is LNHDA and CDR2 is SQIVND in the germline V gene (reference sequence). The CDR3 extends over 14 amino acids. With 4 bases clipped from V and 5 bases from J, the junction kept 7 bases outside the gene matches. The sequence came from a woman aged 25 to 39 in good health and CMV-seronegative. Sequencing was done on a sample of PBMCs. V gene TRBV19 combines with J gene TRBJ2-7, with TRBD1 matching 8 bases. CDR3 region: CASSTGQGRNEQYF. CDR3 DNA: TGTGCCAGTAGTACCGGACAGGGAAGGAACGAGCAGTACTTC.